The present T cell receptor (beta chain) was sequenced within a study of beta chain features in type 1 diabetes. Study-level results: Over-representation of high TCR-expressing cells was a possible consequence of cDNA sequencing. A potential influence of HLA type upon TCRB rearrangement remained unresolved herein.

Expressed TCRB transcripts were sequenced because the isolated RNA had all been reverse transcribed beforehand. Assay: immunoSEQ multiplex PCR; the TCRdb copy retains only in-frame clones and omits some. Among roughly 450,000 clones listed, over 11% were seen once. This clone was counted between two and nine times. What it binds is not known. Each sorted population was over 95% pure. Sequenced: naive CD4+ T cells from blood. This sequence originates from a man in his thirties or forties in good health.

The CDR3 DNA is TGTGCCAGCAGCGGGGACAGGGAGAATTCACCCCTCCACTTT. This translates into CASSGDRENSPLHF. This sequence joins TRBV7-9 and TRBJ1-6; 9 bases match TRBD1. Germline V CDR1 and CDR2: SEHNR, FQNEAQ (reference sequence). The CDR3 consists of 14 residues. V dropped 5 bases and J dropped 7; count of bases not matched to a gene: 3.